The rows below give T cell receptor beta chains drawn from one sample of a study of regulatory dendritic cells for organ transplantation. Sequenced by immunoSEQ multiplex PCR; TCRdb stores in-frame clones only, minus some. The table includes 26,000 or so clones, around 84% detected once. What was sequenced was naive CD4+ T cells from blood. These TCRs come from a human donor in good health. Both conserved end residues are part of each CDR3. Fields, in order: clone size, V gene, J gene, CDR3 protein. Part of the rows lack a size; the others show once, few, many or a class for expanded clones.

NA	TRBV6-5	TRBJ2-2	CASSTVAGGELFF
NA	TRBV4-1	TRBJ1-4	CASSQVSLTNEKLFF
NA	TRBV29-1	TRBJ1-3	CSVMTGSGNTIYF
NA	TRBV18	TRBJ2-5	CASSPGTGLETQYF
NA	TRBV11-2	TRBJ2-5	CASSLGIAGGRETQYF
NA	TRBV14	TRBJ1-1	CASSQLGQGAPRAFF
NA	TRBV2	TRBJ2-3	CASSERGGRTDTQYF
NA	TRBV25-1	TRBJ1-1	CASSEGGRNTEAFF
NA	TRBV7-2	TRBJ1-1	CASSLGLIWPEAFF
NA	TRBV5-4	TRBJ1-2	CASSLSRGGYGYTF
few	TRBV27	TRBJ2-7	CASRRQGTSYEQYF
once	TRBV18	TRBJ1-4	CASSSWTGPEEKLFF
NA	TRBV5-5	TRBJ2-7	CASGMGSSYEQYF
NA	TRBV5-1	TRBJ2-7	CASSPGQGPGEQYF
NA	TRBV5-6	TRBJ2-2	CASSRYGGGNTGELFF
NA	TRBV7-8	TRBJ1-4	CASSLRSGANEKLFF
NA	TRBV9	TRBJ2-3	CASSALPIAGGADTQYF
NA	TRBV7-3	TRBJ2-3	CASSRAGQGSGDTQYF
NA	TRBV7-3	TRBJ1-6	CASSFGGKDSPLHF
once	TRBV5-1	TRBJ2-2	CASSLGGLLNTGELFF